The clone carrying this T cell receptor (beta chain) has a handful of counts. The antigen is undetermined. This CDR3 is built from 13 residues. Germline V gene lookup returns CDR1 MNHNS and CDR2 SASEGT. Trimming pared 5 bases from V and 2 bases from J, leaving 9 bases between. This sample was included in a study of shared clonotypes between healthy human individuals. Regarding the study as a whole: Generation probabilities of non-shared clonotypes were lower (relative to those shared by all four donors). Sampling covered blood only; tissue repertoires likely differ.

Sequencing was at deep level. Here immunoSEQ multiplex PCR was the method, and the copy in TCRdb shows in-frame clones only, minus some. This repertoire shows some 2 million clones, about 95% found once; its top ten account for more than 0.1%. The V gene is TRBV6-1, the J gene TRBJ1-1; D is ambiguous. This clonotype was obtained from a man between 18 and 29 years old in good health. The sequenced sample was naive CD4+ T cells sorted from blood. Subset here: CD45RA+ positively selected. CDR3 in amino acids: CASSRQDNTEAFF. The CDR3 DNA sequence: TGTGCCAGCAGTCGTCAAGATAACACTGAAGCTTTCTTT.